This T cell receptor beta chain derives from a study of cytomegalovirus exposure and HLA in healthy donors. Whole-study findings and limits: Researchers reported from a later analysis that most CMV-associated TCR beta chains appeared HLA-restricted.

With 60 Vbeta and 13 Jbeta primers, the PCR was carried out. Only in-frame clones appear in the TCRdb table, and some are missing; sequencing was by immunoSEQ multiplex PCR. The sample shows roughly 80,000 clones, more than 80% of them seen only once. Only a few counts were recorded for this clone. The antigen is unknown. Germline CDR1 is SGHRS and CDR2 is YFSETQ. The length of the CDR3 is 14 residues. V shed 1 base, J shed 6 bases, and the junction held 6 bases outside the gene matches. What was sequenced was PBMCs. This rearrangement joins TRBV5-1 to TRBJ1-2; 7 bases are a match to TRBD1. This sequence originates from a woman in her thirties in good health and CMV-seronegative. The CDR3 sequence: CASSLPTGTDGYTF. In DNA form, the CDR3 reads TGCGCCAGCAGCTTGCCGACAGGGACCGATGGCTACACCTTC.